This entry lists 32 T cell receptor beta chains sequenced from one sample in a study of vaccination and CD4 T cells after COVID-19. Documented time point: late sampling 161 to 241 days after vaccination in three convalescent patients. TCRdb reanalysed the PCR reads using MiXCR and keeps one entry per CDR3 protein. The table has some 33,000 distinct CDR3 sequences, around 39% seen once. The material was CD4+ T cells from blood, obtained about 7 months after SARS-CoV-2 vaccination. These receptors were collected from a human donor who had recovered from COVID-19.

This clonotype has more than one count but fewer than ten. The chain joins TRBV7-2 to TRBJ1-6; D not resolved. CDR3 length equals 12 residues. Trimming pared 1 base from V and 9 bases from J, leaving 4 bases between. Germline assignment: CDR1 SGHTA and CDR2 FQGNSA. The CDR3 nucleotides are TGTGCCAGCAGCTTAGATGGTTCACCCCTCCACTTT. Its protein product is CASSLDGSPLHF.

The V and J genes are TRBV6-1 and TRBJ2-7; 9 nucleotides agree with TRBD2. Trimming took 4 bases from V and 5 from J; bases not matched to a gene: 9. Germline CDR1 is MNHNS and CDR2 is SASEGT. The CDR3 totals 15 residues. The DNA for the CDR3 is TGTGCCAGCAGTGGCCGGGCCAGCGGGAGGAACGAGCAGTACTTC. Its translation: CASSGRASGRNEQYF.

This clonotype was found a few times. V and J are TRBV24-1 and TRBJ1-5, with 7 bases aligning to TRBD1. This CDR3 is 15 amino acids long. Germline trimming cut 3 bases from V and 9 bases from J; bases unmatched to any gene: 10. Germline CDR1 KGHDR, CDR2 SFDVKD. The CDR3 DNA reads as TGTGCCACCAGTGATCGGACAGGTGGGGGGCGGCCCCAGCATTTT. Protein sequence: CATSDRTGGGRPQHF.

This clonotype was picked up a small number of times. The V gene is TRBV7-9, the J gene TRBJ2-7; TRBD2 might be the D (6 bases). The ends were cut back, 4 bases at V and 3 bases at J, with 13 bases in the middle. CDR1 is SEHNR and CDR2 is FQNEAQ in the germline V gene (reference sequence). The CDR3 is 14 residues long. The CDR3 region has the DNA TGTGCCAGCAGCTCCGGCGGGGCAGACTACGAGCAGTACTTC. Encoded protein: CASSSGGADYEQYF.

The V gene is TRBV28, the J gene TRBJ1-2; 8 bases map to TRBD1. Germline V gene sequence: CDR1 MDHEN, CDR2 SYDVKM. The CDR3 runs 13 residues. V lost 3 bases to trimming and J lost 4 bases; unmatched junction nucleotides: 1. CDR3 coding DNA: TGTGCCAGCAGTTTTCAGGGGGCCTATGGCTACACCTTC. As protein: CASSFQGAYGYTF.

The chain combines TRBV20-1 with TRBJ2-1, with 8 bases lining up with TRBD2. CDR1 is DFQATT and CDR2 is SNEGSKA in the germline V gene (reference sequence). The length of the CDR3 is 17 residues. The junction had 7 bases not matched to a gene; V was cut back by 0 bases and J by 0 bases. The DNA for the CDR3 is TGCAGTGCTAGAGATGTGGCGGGAGGTCACTCCTACAATGAGCAGTTCTTC. Protein: CSARDVAGGHSYNEQFF.

This sequence joins TRBV19 and TRBJ2-5, with no clear D. The CDR3 length is 14 residues. Trimming removed 6 bases at V and 1 base at J, with 12 bases between. CDR1 and CDR2 from the germline V gene are LNHDA and SQIVND (reference sequence). The CDR3 spells CASRSSETQETQYF. The CDR3 nucleotides are TGTGCCAGTAGATCCTCGGAGACCCAAGAGACCCAGTACTTC.

The chain carries TRBV20-1 and TRBJ2-1, with 8 bases lining up with TRBD2. V lost 5 bases to trimming and J lost 1 base; unmatched junction nucleotides: 7. The germline V gene has CDR1 DFQATT and CDR2 SNEGSKA (reference sequence). The CDR3 consists of 15 residues. DNA of the CDR3: TGCAGTGCTCCTCCGGGACTAGAGTCCTACAATGAGCAGTTCTTC. It is translated as CSAPPGLESYNEQFF.

The chain uses TRBV7-9 and TRBJ2-1, with a weak D call TRBD2 (6 bases). V was clipped by 0 bases and J by 1 base, with 10 bases between them. This CDR3 contains 16 residues. CDR1 is SEHNR and CDR2 is FQNEAQ in the germline V gene (reference sequence). CDR3 protein: CASSLAGRNSYNEQFF. In DNA, the CDR3 is TGTGCCAGCAGCTTAGCCGGGAGAAATTCCTACAATGAGCAGTTCTTC. The full variable domain, in which reference TRBV7-9 and TRBJ2-1 provide the parts outside the CDR3, is DTGVSQNPRHKITKRGQNVTFRCDPISEHNRLYWYRQTLGQGPEFLTYFQNEAQLEKSRLLSDRFSAERPKGSFSTLEIQRTEQGDSAMYLCASSLAGRNSYNEQFFGPGTRLTVL.

In its sample, this clonotype was seen a few times. In DNA form, the CDR3 reads TGTGCCAGCAGCTTAGTGGGGGGGACCTACGAGCAGTACTTC. Translation: CASSLVGGTYEQYF. The chain combines TRBV7-8 with TRBJ2-7; 7 positions agree with TRBD2. CDR1 SGHVS and CDR2 FQNEAQ come from the germline V gene. The length of the CDR3 is 14 residues. The trim removed 1 base at V and 2 bases at J, leaving 2 bases unmatched. Variable domain in full (rest from reference TRBV7-8 and TRBJ2-7): GAGVSQSPRYKVAKRGQDVALRCDPISGHVSLFWYQQALGQGPEFLTYFQNEAQLDKSGLPSDRFFAERPEGSVSTLKIQRTQQEDSAVYLCASSLVGGTYEQYFGPGTRLTVT.

This clonotype was seen a handful of times. This chain joins TRBV27 and TRBJ2-1, with TRBD2 matching 11 bases. Unmatched junction bases numbered 7, after V lost 5 bases and J lost 7 bases. Per the germline V gene, CDR1 is MNHEY and CDR2 is SMNVEV (reference sequence). The CDR3 runs to 15 residues. The CDR3 spells CASSLSGRARNEQFF. The CDR3 DNA reads TGTGCCAGCAGTCTTAGCGGGAGGGCCCGGAATGAGCAGTTCTTC.

The J gene is TRBJ2-2, the V gene TRBV28; 11 bases line up with TRBD2. The ends lost 6 bases at V and 0 bases at J; junction bases unmatched: 6. The CDR3 consists of 17 residues. Germline assignment: CDR1 MDHEN and CDR2 SYDVKM. CDR3 nucleotide sequence: TGTGCCAGCAGATGGACTAGCGGGCCCGCGAACACCGGGGAGCTGTTTTTT. This codes for CASRWTSGPANTGELFF.

The rearrangement links TRBV20-1 to TRBJ1-1, with D possibly matching TRBD1 (5 bases). The CDR3 runs to 12 residues. With 5 bases removed from V and 11 bases from J, the gap between germline ends came to 18 bases. Looked up from germline, CDR1 is DFQATT and CDR2 is SNEGSKA (reference sequence). CDR3 loop: CSARPGAEGAFF. The CDR3 nucleotides are TGCAGTGCTCGCCCCGGGGCCGAAGGTGCTTTCTTT.

This clonotype was observed a few times. The CDR3: CASRVGNQPQHF. The CDR3 nucleotides read TGTGCCAGCAGGGTCGGCAATCAGCCCCAGCATTTT. This chain links TRBV28 with TRBJ1-5, with no clear D. Deletions cut 6 bases from V and 2 bases from J, with 5 bases between. From germline, CDR1 is MDHEN and CDR2 SYDVKM. This CDR3 comprises 12 residues.

The rearrangement uses TRBV28 and TRBJ2-7; D is unclear. The germline V gene has CDR1 MDHEN and CDR2 SYDVKM. V was shortened by 3 bases and J by 0 bases, with 3 bases between the two germline ends. The CDR3 spans 12 residues. The CDR3 here is CASSFDSYEQYF. The DNA of the CDR3 is TGTGCCAGCAGTTTTGACTCCTACGAGCAGTACTTC.

The gene calls are TRBV7-2 and TRBJ2-3, with a weak D call TRBD2 (5 bases). The germline gives CDR1 SGHTA, CDR2 FQGNSA. V gave up 2 bases and J gave up 1 base, with 16 bases separating them. CDR3 length equals 17 residues. CDR3 sequence reads: CASSLLGYGVGTDTQYF. The CDR3 DNA is TGTGCCAGCAGCTTATTGGGCTACGGGGTAGGCACAGATACGCAGTATTTT.

In its sample, this clonotype was seen a few times. The chain has TRBV20-1 and TRBJ1-5; the match to TRBD1 covers 7 bases. The V segment lost 2 bases and the J segment 0 bases; nucleotides outside the gene matches: 4. The CDR3 is 15 residues long. Germline loops: CDR1 DFQATT, CDR2 SNEGSKA (reference sequence). CDR3: CSARQGGYSNQPQHF. The CDR3 nucleotides are TGCAGTGCTAGACAGGGGGGTTATAGCAATCAGCCCCAGCATTTT.

The table lists this clonotype with a few counts. This chain links TRBV7-9 with TRBJ2-5, with 8 bases fitting TRBD1. The CDR3 has 14 amino acids. Trimming took 4 bases from V and 5 from J; bases not matched to a gene: 6. Germline CDR1 and CDR2: SEHNR and FQNEAQ (reference sequence). DNA for the CDR3: TGTGCCAGCAGCTATCAGGGGGCGGGGGAGACCCAGTACTTC. Protein product: CASSYQGAGETQYF.

The rearrangement links TRBV6-1 to TRBJ2-7, with D possibly matching TRBD2 (7 bases). This CDR3 is built from 15 residues. The V and J ends lost 6 bases and 1 base respectively, with 16 bases between them. Germline V gene data show CDR1 as MNHNS and CDR2 as SASEGT. The CDR3 reads CASRTGRGPSYEQYF. Written as DNA, the CDR3 is TGTGCCAGCAGGACCGGGCGGGGGCCATCCTACGAGCAGTACTTC.

This clonotype was recorded a few times. The chain is built from TRBV19 and TRBJ1-5; D is ambiguous. The CDR3 loop spans 13 amino acids. Deletions cut 6 bases from V and 4 bases from J, with 10 bases between. Germline CDR1 LNHDA, CDR2 SQIVND (reference sequence). As DNA, the CDR3 is TGTGCCAGTAGCCTTCAGTGGAATCAGCCCCAGCATTTT. It translates to CASSLQWNQPQHF.

CDR3 region: CASSSGQGVLNTEAFF. CDR3 nucleotides: TGTGCCAGCAGTTCCGGACAGGGGGTTTTGAACACTGAAGCTTTCTTT. The chain is built from TRBV6-5 and TRBJ1-1; 10 bases match TRBD1. Germline V gene lookup returns CDR1 MNHEY and CDR2 SVGAGI. This CDR3 spans 16 amino acids. Trimming removed 4 bases from V and 0 bases from J; junction bases left unmatched: 5.

This clonotype was recorded a few times. The chain couples TRBV6-1 to TRBJ1-2, with a possible D match to TRBD1 (5 bases). Trimming removed 7 bases from V and 5 bases from J, with 14 bases in between. The CDR3 loop spans 13 amino acids. CDR1 and CDR2 (germline): MNHNS, SASEGT. CDR3 bases: TGTGCCAGCATCCCCAGGGAGGGTTATGGCTACACCTTC. It is translated as CASIPREGYGYTF.

This chain connects TRBV24-1 to TRBJ1-5; D remains unclear. The CDR3 spans 12 residues. Looked up from germline, CDR1 is KGHDR and CDR2 is SFDVKD. V shed 3 bases and J shed 10 bases, with 9 bases lying between them. Written as DNA, the CDR3 is TGTGCCACCAGTGATGGCCGATCACCCCAGCATTTT. Protein sequence: CATSDGRSPQHF.

This clonotype turned up a few times. This CDR3 reads CASSKQGNSHADTQYF. The CDR3 nucleotides read TGTGCCAGCAGTAAACAGGGGAACTCCCACGCAGATACGCAGTATTTT. The J gene is TRBJ2-3, the V gene TRBV6-1; the match to TRBD1 covers 7 bases. The CDR3 totals 16 residues. Germline values: CDR1 MNHNS, CDR2 SASEGT. The J segment lost 4 bases and the V segment lost 5 bases, leaving 12 bases of the junction unmatched.

CDR3 DNA: TGTGCCAGCAGTGTTTCTGGGGGGCCGCTACCTAACTATGGCTACACCTTC. Translating it yields CASSVSGGPLPNYGYTF. The rearrangement uses TRBV25-1 and TRBJ1-2, with D possibly TRBD1 on 6 matching bases. The germline V gene encodes CDR1 MGHDK and CDR2 SYGVNS. Trimming removed 4 bases at V and 0 bases at J, with 18 bases between. This CDR3 is built from 17 residues.

The V and J genes are TRBV6-4 and TRBJ1-1; tentative D call: TRBD1 (5 bases). CDR1 and CDR2 from the germline V gene are MRHNA and SNTAGT. The V end was cut by 5 bases, the J end by 1 base, with 8 bases between. The CDR3 runs to 13 residues. The CDR3 region has the DNA TGTGCCAGCAGTCGACAGTGGAACACTGAAGCTTTCTTT. Protein sequence: CASSRQWNTEAFF.

The chain carries TRBV7-3 and TRBJ2-1; 8 bases are a match to TRBD2. Germline V gene lookup returns CDR1 SGHTA and CDR2 FQGTGA. There are 16 residues in the CDR3. The trim removed 5 bases at V and 7 bases at J, leaving 13 bases unmatched. In DNA form, the CDR3 reads TGTGCCAGCAGCCCGATAGCGGGGAACTCTTTTAATGAGCAGTTCTTC. It specifies CASSPIAGNSFNEQFF.

The table lists this clonotype with a count of one. The J gene is TRBJ1-3, the V gene TRBV7-6; a possible D gene is TRBD1 (5 bases). The CDR3 covers 19 residues. The V end was cut by 0 bases, the J end by 2 bases, with 20 bases between. Germline V gives CDR1 SGHVS, CDR2 FNYEAQ. This chain's CDR3 is CASSLATFPGNFPGNTIYF. For the CDR3, the DNA is TGTGCCAGCAGCTTAGCCACTTTCCCAGGGAACTTCCCTGGAAACACCATATATTTT.

This clonotype was counted only a few times. The V gene is TRBV19, the J gene TRBJ2-3; either TRBD1 or TRBD2 may supply D (5 bases each). CDR1 is LNHDA, CDR2 SQIVND, per germline (reference sequence). The V end lost 8 bases, the J end lost 4 bases, and 16 bases lay between the germline ends. CDR3 length: 14 residues. The DNA of the CDR3 is TGTGCCAGTCGTCCGGGACCAACCGCAGATACGCAGTATTTT. It is translated as CASRPGPTADTQYF.

The V call is TRBV27, the J call TRBJ2-7, with TRBD1 identical over 8 bases. Per germline, CDR1 MNHEY and CDR2 SMNVEV (reference sequence). The CDR3 extends over 13 amino acids. V lost 6 bases, J lost 3 bases, and 4 bases stayed unmatched. The DNA of the CDR3 is TGTGCCAGCAGCCCAGGGGGCTTCTACGAGCAGTACTTC. Amino acid sequence: CASSPGGFYEQYF.

The rearrangement joins TRBV28 to TRBJ1-2; D is unclear. The V and J ends lost 7 bases and 4 bases respectively, with 10 bases between them. Germline V gene sequence: CDR1 MDHEN, CDR2 SYDVKM. The CDR3 loop spans 12 amino acids. In DNA, the CDR3 is TGTGCCAGCATGAGGGAGTTCTATGGCTACACCTTC. It specifies CASMREFYGYTF.

This clonotype came up a few times. The chain combines TRBV20-1 with TRBJ1-1, with D unresolved. Germline V lookup: CDR1 DFQATT, CDR2 SNEGSKA (reference sequence). Trimming shortened V by 3 bases and J by 2 bases, and 7 bases separated the two germline ends. The CDR3 runs to 12 residues. This CDR3 is CSASEANTEAFF. In nucleotides, the CDR3 is TGCAGTGCTAGTGAAGCAAACACTGAAGCTTTCTTT.